What follows are 23 T cell receptor beta chains derived from one specimen sequenced in a study of Tregs in tolerant kidney transplant recipients. Some clones are missing from TCRdb's copy, which holds only in-frame ones; the method was immunoSEQ multiplex PCR. The table has 75,000 to 80,000 clones, approximately 89% seen once. Sequencing used Tregs from blood, obtained before the transplant. Receptors originate from a human donor who received a combined kidney and bone marrow transplant.

The CDR3 here is CASNRGGDTQYF. CDR3 bases: TGTGCCAGCAACAGGGGAGGAGATACGCAGTATTTT. This chain joins TRBV6-5 and TRBJ2-3; D is perhaps TRBD1 (7 bases). Trimming took 7 bases from V and 5 from J, leaving 10 bases between them. This CDR3 contains 12 residues. Germline V gene lookup returns CDR1 MNHEY and CDR2 SVGAGI.

The rearrangement links TRBV28 to TRBJ1-2; 10 bases fit TRBD1. V was pared by 3 bases and J by 4 bases, with 5 bases of the junction left unmatched. The CDR3 loop spans 15 amino acids. Germline values: CDR1 MDHEN, CDR2 SYDVKM. The CDR3 sequence is CASSFPTGGSYGYTF. CDR3 DNA sequence: TGTGCCAGCAGTTTCCCGACAGGGGGCTCCTATGGCTACACCTTC.

The V and J genes are TRBV7-9 and TRBJ2-1; D gene unclear. CDR1 SEHNR and CDR2 FQNEAQ come from the germline V gene (reference sequence). The CDR3 covers 11 residues. The V gene lost 1 base and the J gene lost 10 bases, with 5 bases spanning the gap. The CDR3, as DNA: TGTGCCAGCAGCTTAGTGTACGAGCAGTTCTTC. Translated, it gives CASSLVYEQFF.

Comments on this clone: The identical CDR3 is also encoded by other nucleotide sequences in the sample. The chain has TRBV11-2 and TRBJ2-5, with D possibly being TRBD1 (6 bases). This CDR3 has 14 amino acids. Germline lookup yields CDR1 SGHAT and CDR2 FQNNGV. V was cut by 9 bases and J by 0 bases, with 14 bases left in between. The DNA of the CDR3 is TGTGCCAGTCGGGACAATTGGTACCAAGAGACCCAGTACTTC. It encodes CASRDNWYQETQYF.

The chain combines TRBV28 with TRBJ2-1; 7 nucleotides align to TRBD2. This CDR3 is 13 amino acids long. V gave up 3 bases and J gave up 12 bases; unmatched junction bases: 8. Per the germline V gene, CDR1 is MDHEN and CDR2 is SYDVKM. CDR3 sequence (DNA): TGTGCCAGCAGTTTGTCAGCGGAGCGGGGGCAGTTCTTC. Its protein product is CASSLSAERGQFF.

The genes are TRBV5-1 and TRBJ2-1; 8 bases agree with TRBD1. The CDR3 is 13 amino acids. The V gene's germline CDR1 is SGHRS and CDR2 YFSETQ. V lost 7 bases and J lost 7; bases outside the gene matches: 7. CDR3 DNA: TGCGCCAGCGGACAGGGCGGGATGAATGAGCAGTTCTTC. Its translation is CASGQGGMNEQFF.

The chain joins TRBV27 to TRBJ1-1, with D maybe TRBD1 (6 bases). Germline CDR1 is MNHEY and CDR2 is SMNVEV (reference sequence). CDR3 length equals 14 residues. The V gene lost 2 bases and the J gene lost 5 bases, with 12 bases spanning the gap. The CDR3 sequence is CASSLRPQGTEAFF. The DNA of the CDR3 is TGTGCCAGCAGTTTAAGGCCGCAGGGGACTGAAGCTTTCTTT.

This clone has a handful of counts. The rearrangement uses TRBV7-3 and TRBJ2-3; D not certain. This CDR3 is 14 amino acids long. The V gene lost 0 bases and the J gene lost 3 bases, with 7 bases spanning the gap. CDR1 is SGHTA and CDR2 is FQGTGA in the germline V gene. In DNA form, the CDR3 reads TGTGCCAGCAGCTTAACCGGTGGTACAGATACGCAGTATTTT. Encoded protein: CASSLTGGTDTQYF. The variable domain in full, completed from reference TRBV7-3 and TRBJ2-3, reads GAGVSQTPSNKVTEKGKYVELRCDPISGHTALYWYRQSLGQGPEFLIYFQGTGAADDSGLPNDRFFAVRPEGSVSTLKIQRTERGDSAVYLCASSLTGGTDTQYFGPGTRLTVL.

V gene TRBV6-1 combines with J gene TRBJ1-2; D remains ambiguous. From germline, CDR1 is MNHNS and CDR2 SASEGT. The CDR3 runs 12 residues. V lost 1 base and J 7 bases, leaving 7 bases between the germline ends. CDR3 protein: CASSEGGGGYTF. The CDR3 coding sequence is TGTGCCAGCAGTGAAGGGGGTGGTGGCTACACCTTC.

This clone was detected only once. The genes are TRBV7-9 and TRBJ2-5, with D perhaps TRBD1 (5 bases). Germline-derived CDR1 and CDR2 are SEHNR and FQNEAQ (reference sequence). This CDR3 has 15 residues. Trimming removed 0 bases at V and 2 bases at J, with 10 bases between. Here the CDR3 DNA reads TGTGCCAGCAGCTTAGCCGTCAGGGATCAAGAGACCCAGTACTTC. Amino acid sequence: CASSLAVRDQETQYF.

The rearrangement joins TRBV28 to TRBJ2-2; 8 nucleotides align to TRBD1. Looked up from germline, CDR1 is MDHEN and CDR2 is SYDVKM. The ends lost 5 bases at V and 3 bases at J; junction bases unmatched: 2. This CDR3 has 14 residues. The CDR3 DNA reads TGTGCCAGCAGTGGACAGGGTTACACCGGGGAGCTGTTTTTT. Its protein product is CASSGQGYTGELFF.

This clone has just one count. The V gene is TRBV6-1, the J gene TRBJ1-2; perhaps TRBD1 as D (6 bases). This CDR3 is built from 15 residues. V was cut by 1 base and J by 3 bases, with 12 bases left in between. CDR1 and CDR2 from the germline V gene are MNHNS and SASEGT. CDR3 bases: TGTGCCAGCAGTGAAGGGGGGGCCGAGTACTATGGCTACACCTTC. It is translated as CASSEGGAEYYGYTF.

This chain links TRBV30 with TRBJ1-3; the D gene is possibly TRBD1 (6 bases). The V gene's germline CDR1 is GTSNPN and CDR2 SVGIG (reference sequence). The CDR3 is 14 residues long. The CDR3 coding sequence is TGTGCGGGGGCCTCAGGGATCTCTGGAAACACCATATATTTT. It is translated as CAGASGISGNTIYF. The full variable domain, its missing parts supplied by reference TRBV30 and TRBJ1-3, is SQTIHQWPATLVQPVGSPLSLECTVEGTSNPNLYWYRQAAGRGLQLLFYSVGIGQISSEVPQNLSASRPQDRQFILSSKKLLLSDSGFYLCAGASGISGNTIYFGEGSWLTVV.

The chain uses TRBV7-8 and TRBJ1-3; D gene ambiguous. CDR1 and CDR2 (germline): SGHVS, FQNEAQ. Between the trimmed V and J ends, which lost 1 base and 0 bases, there was a span of 13 bases. The length of the CDR3 is 17 residues. The CDR3, as DNA: TGTGCCAGCAGCTTAGATAGGGTTCTCCTCTCTGGAAACACCATATATTTT. The encoded protein is CASSLDRVLLSGNTIYF.

The CDR3 DNA follows: TGTGCCAGCTCACCAATTCATGGGGGGAACACTGAAGCTTTCTTT. This sequence encodes CASSPIHGGNTEAFF. This chain connects TRBV18 to TRBJ1-1; tentative D call: TRBD1 (5 bases). V was clipped by 2 bases and J by 1 base, with 11 bases between them. This CDR3 spans 15 amino acids. Per the germline V gene, CDR1 is KGHSH and CDR2 is LQKENI.

V gene TRBV2 combines with J gene TRBJ2-2, with a weak D call TRBD2 (5 bases). The germline V gene encodes CDR1 SNHLY and CDR2 FYNNEI. This CDR3 comprises 15 residues. V lost 7 bases and J 0 bases, leaving 12 bases between the germline ends. The CDR3 spells CASTAGVTNTGELFF. The CDR3 nucleotides are TGTGCCAGCACCGCCGGGGTAACGAACACCGGGGAGCTGTTTTTT.

The CDR3 DNA reads TGTGCCAGCAGAGGTGGACAGGACGACGAAAAACTGTTTTTT. This gives the protein CASRGGQDDEKLFF. V is TRBV2 and J is TRBJ1-4, with 7 bases lining up with TRBD1. V lost 6 bases to trimming and J lost 8 bases; unmatched junction nucleotides: 9. This CDR3 spans 14 amino acids. In germline, CDR1 is SNHLY, CDR2 FYNNEI.

The chain carries TRBV7-9 and TRBJ2-1; 9 positions agree with TRBD2. The CDR3 totals 15 residues. J gave up 5 bases and V 5 bases, and 7 bases lay outside the gene matches. Germline V gives CDR1 SEHNR, CDR2 FQNEAQ (reference sequence). In DNA form, the CDR3 reads TGTGCCAGCAGCCTGGGACTAGCTCGTAACAATGAGCAGTTCTTC. It encodes CASSLGLARNNEQFF.

The chain employs TRBV5-1 and TRBJ1-2, with D maybe TRBD1 (5 bases). V dropped 4 bases and J dropped 3 bases, with 16 bases sitting between them. Looked up from germline, CDR1 is SGHRS and CDR2 is YFSETQ. The CDR3 sequence is 15 residues long. The CDR3 bases are TGCGCCAGCAGCCTTGGATCAGGGAAGGACTATGGCTACACCTTC. It encodes CASSLGSGKDYGYTF. The full variable domain, completed using reference TRBV5-1 and TRBJ1-2, is KAGVTQTPRYLIKTRGQQVTLSCSPISGHRSVSWYQQTPGQGLQFLFEYFSETQRNKGNFPGRFSGRQFSNSRSEMNVSTLELGDSALYLCASSLGSGKDYGYTFGSGTRLTVV.

The genes are TRBV2 and TRBJ2-7; no firm D call. The CDR3 spans 13 residues. Germline V gene lookup returns CDR1 SNHLY and CDR2 FYNNEI. V was clipped by 7 bases and J by 6 bases, with 16 bases between them. CDR3 residues: CASTGVVAGEQYF. CDR3 nucleotide sequence: TGTGCCAGCACGGGCGTTGTTGCTGGCGAGCAGTACTTC.

This chain joins TRBV19 and TRBJ2-3; TRBD2 is a possible D gene (6 bases). The V and J ends lost 4 bases and 2 bases respectively, with 13 bases between them. The CDR3 covers 15 residues. Germline V gene lookup returns CDR1 LNHDA and CDR2 SQIVND (reference sequence). The CDR3 bases are TGTGCCAGTAGTAGCCCGACTAGGACCACAGATACGCAGTATTTT. Its translation is CASSSPTRTTDTQYF.

V gene TRBV4-2 combines with J gene TRBJ2-5; the D is unclear. The V end was cut by 0 bases, the J end by 5 bases, with 7 bases between. CDR1 is LGHNA and CDR2 is YNFKEQ in the germline V gene. The CDR3 has 13 amino acids. In nucleotides, the CDR3 is TGTGCCAGCAGCCAAGAGAATAGGGAGACCCAGTACTTC. Translating gives CASSQENRETQYF.

The chain employs TRBV7-3 and TRBJ2-3; 11 nucleotides match TRBD2. The V segment lost 0 bases and the J segment 4 bases; nucleotides outside the gene matches: 6. CDR1 SGHTA and CDR2 FQGTGA come from the germline V gene. CDR3 length: 17 amino acids. CDR3 loop: CASSLTPTSGMADTQYF. The DNA of the CDR3 is TGTGCCAGCAGCTTAACCCCGACTAGCGGGATGGCAGATACGCAGTATTTT.